This TCR beta chain was observed in a study of shared clonotypes between healthy human individuals. In the study overall: Per-donor plates numbered three CD4 naive, three CD4 memory, two CD8 naive and one CD8 memory. Study results and caveats: Clonotype sharing across donors was expected to vary with sequencing depth. Among a few donors, roughly 5% of naive CD4 clonotypes were found in common.

Worth noting for this clone: The target antigen is unknown.

Original methodology: Junction-only sequences without quality scores were provided by ImmunoSEQ, so filtering was different. The assay was immunoSEQ multiplex PCR, and TCRdb's table has in-frame clones only and misses some. The V and J calls and the clone size are those of that table, but D and trimming were determined from the DNA. The sample has around 2.5 million clones; approximately 93% are singletons. CDR1 is SGHRS and CDR2 is YFSETQ in the germline V gene. The CDR3 contains 16 residues. Germline trimming cut 4 bases from V and 4 bases from J; bases unmatched to any gene: 12. The sequence was collected from a man aged 18 to 29 in good health. Some clones in this sample may be carry-over from other donors' samples. The chain couples TRBV5-1 to TRBJ2-3, with TRBD2 matching over 7 bases. Sequencing input: naive CD4+ T cells from PBMCs. Documented subset: CD45RA+ positively selected. Here the CDR3 reads CASSLSSGEGPDTQYF. DNA of the CDR3: TGCGCCAGCAGCCTCTCTAGCGGAGAAGGACCAGATACGCAGTATTTT.